The 10 T cell receptor beta chains given below trace back to one sample, sequenced in a study of blood T cell repertoires in COVID-19 (dated by TCRdb to the early 2020s). Library construction relied on the immunoSEQ multiplex PCR assay. TCRdb re-hosts the immuneACCESS table, in-frame sequences only. Its copies lack some clones; in the studies checked, an unresolved V gene accounts for under half of them, and the cause for the rest is not known. This sample lists 300,000 to 400,000 clones; around 87% were detected once. Clones ranked in the top ten supply approximately 0.96% of the sample. The sequenced sample consisted of PBMCs or T cells enriched from blood (not recorded which). These receptors were collected from a woman aged 25 to 39 with acute COVID-19.

The chain employs TRBV9 and TRBJ2-3, with 11 bases fitting TRBD2. V was clipped by 0 bases and J by 2 bases; unmatched bases: 2. CDR3 length: 16 amino acids. Germline V gene data show CDR1 as SGDLS and CDR2 as YYNGEE. As DNA, the CDR3 is TGTGCCAGCAGCGTAGCTAGCGGGGGGTTCACAGATACGCAGTATTTT. This sequence encodes CASSVASGGFTDTQYF.

This clone appeared a few times. J is TRBJ2-5 and V is TRBV7-8, with D perhaps TRBD2 (5 bases). Germline loops: CDR1 SGHVS, CDR2 FQNEAQ. CDR3 length equals 19 residues. V shed 1 base and J shed 1 base, with 22 bases lying between them. The DNA of the CDR3 is TGTGCCAGCAGCTTAGTCCCCCCCGAGGGCGCAGGCCCCCAAGAGACCCAGTACTTC. Protein: CASSLVPPEGAGPQETQYF.

In its sample, this clone was seen many times. In DNA form, the CDR3 reads TGTGCCAGCAGCCACCTCTCAGGAGGCCCCTACGAGCAGTACTTC. As protein: CASSHLSGGPYEQYF. The chain couples TRBV14 to TRBJ2-7; TRBD2 might be the D (5 bases). Germline V gives CDR1 SGHDN, CDR2 FVKESK. The CDR3 consists of 15 residues. Trimming shortened V by 3 bases and J by 2 bases, and 14 bases separated the two germline ends.

This chain uses TRBV6-5 with TRBJ1-6, with D possibly being TRBD1 (6 bases). This CDR3 comprises 14 residues. The V and J ends lost 6 bases and 8 bases respectively, with 14 bases between them. Looked up from germline, CDR1 is MNHEY and CDR2 is SVGAGI. In nucleotides, the CDR3 is TGTGCCAGCAGGATTTTACAGGGAGATTCACCCCTCCACTTT. Protein product: CASRILQGDSPLHF.

J is TRBJ1-3 and V is TRBV18, with D maybe TRBD1 (5 bases). There are 13 residues in the CDR3. Trimming cost V 1 base and J 7 bases, with 8 bases left between them. Per germline, CDR1 KGHSH and CDR2 LQKENI. The CDR3 DNA is TGTGCCAGCTCACCACGGGGCGAGAACACCATATATTTT. Protein: CASSPRGENTIYF.

The chain combines TRBV10-2 with TRBJ2-7; D is ambiguous. V was pared by 2 bases and J by 5 bases, with 10 bases between. Per the germline V gene, CDR1 is WSHSY and CDR2 is SAAADI. This CDR3 has 13 residues. The CDR3: CASSETRKHEQYF. Written as DNA, the CDR3 is TGCGCCAGCAGTGAGACCAGGAAACACGAGCAGTACTTC.

In this sample, this clone turned up a few times. This rearrangement joins TRBV5-1 to TRBJ1-4; 11 nucleotides agree with TRBD1. This CDR3 spans 16 amino acids. With V trimmed by 4 bases and J by 2 bases, 4 bases remained unmatched. CDR1 is SGHRS, CDR2 YFSETQ, per germline. CDR3 bases: TGCGCCAGCAGCAAGGGACAGGGGGGCACTAATGAAAAACTGTTTTTT. Translating gives CASSKGQGGTNEKLFF.

The rearrangement joins TRBV25-1 to TRBJ1-2; TRBD1 is a possible D gene (5 bases). The CDR3 spans 13 residues. V was shortened by 7 bases and J by 8 bases, with 17 bases between the two germline ends. Per the germline V gene, CDR1 is MGHDK and CDR2 is SYGVNS. CDR3 protein: CASKAGQGDGYTF. CDR3 sequence (DNA): TGTGCCAGCAAGGCGGGGCAGGGAGACGGCTACACCTTC.

The chain has TRBV5-1 and TRBJ2-1; the D is unclear. CDR1 SGHRS and CDR2 YFSETQ come from the germline V gene. The CDR3 totals 14 residues. V shed 0 bases and J shed 7 bases, with 11 bases lying between them. CDR3 residues: CASSLGRSNNEQFF. The CDR3 nucleotides are TGCGCCAGCAGCTTGGGGCGGTCTAATAATGAGCAGTTCTTC.

In nucleotides, the CDR3 is TGTGCCAGCAGCTTGGTCGAGTACTACGAGCAGTACTTC. Its translation: CASSLVEYYEQYF. The chain is built from TRBV5-5 and TRBJ2-7; D gene unclear. This CDR3 is built from 13 residues. Trimming took off 0 bases at V and 3 bases at J, with 7 bases between the two ends. The germline gives CDR1 SGHKS, CDR2 YYEKEE (reference sequence).